This T cell receptor beta chain was sequenced for a study of T cell responses to AZD1222 COVID-19 vaccine. In regard to this clone: Its target is unknown.

The germline gives CDR1 MNHEY, CDR2 SVGAGI. V gave up 3 bases and J gave up 1 base, with 12 bases separating them. The CDR3 loop spans 15 amino acids. The repertoire was sequenced with immunoSEQ multiplex PCR; TCRdb's copy has only in-frame clones and lacks some. The repertoire holds approximately 160,000 clones, with 85% to 95% as singletons. Study-wide results and caveats: Spike-specific TCR breadth and depth grew following two AZD1222 doses. Donors, mostly white British, included more females; clonal diversity was possibly underestimated. Recipients of AZD1222 seropositive at baseline numbered only five or six. A reported finding is that nearly half of spike-specific TCRs target unmutated variant regions.

Material: peripheral blood, obtained on day 0 of AZD1222 vaccination. The TCR sequence derives from an adult in good health. V and J are TRBV6-5 and TRBJ1-1; D is unresolved. The CDR3 sequence: CASSYDGNRNTEAFF. The DNA for the CDR3 is TGTGCCAGCAGTTATGATGGGAACAGGAACACTGAAGCTTTCTTT.